Following are 18 T cell receptor beta chains from one sample sequenced in a study of pediatric ulcerative colitis. TCRdb's copy holds only in-frame clones and misses some; the assay was immunoSEQ multiplex PCR. The repertoire consists of about 64,000 clones, with roughly nine tenths occurring once and the leading ten covering approximately 3.7%. Input material: blood. The receptors originated from a boy aged 5-17 years with severe ulcerative colitis.

V gene TRBV27 combines with J gene TRBJ1-3, with 12 bases identical to TRBD1. Per the germline V gene, CDR1 is MNHEY and CDR2 is SMNVEV (reference sequence). The CDR3 runs 18 residues. The V segment lost 5 bases and the J segment 0 bases; nucleotides outside the gene matches: 8. The CDR3 here is CASSTGTGGWASGNTIYF. As DNA, the CDR3 is TGTGCCAGCAGTACCGGGACAGGGGGCTGGGCCTCTGGAAACACCATATATTTT.

The chain carries TRBV5-4 and TRBJ2-7; perhaps TRBD1 as D (5 bases). Germline V gives CDR1 SGHNT, CDR2 YYREEE (reference sequence). Between the trimmed V and J ends, which lost 5 bases and 4 bases, there was a span of 19 bases. The CDR3 contains 15 residues. The CDR3 DNA follows: TGTGCCAGCAGTTATCTAGGGGAACTGAGATACGAGCAGTACTTC. Residues: CASSYLGELRYEQYF.

The count of this clone is one. J is TRBJ2-1 and V is TRBV11-3; 10 positions agree with TRBD2. Germline V gene lookup returns CDR1 SGHNT and CDR2 YENEEA. Trimming at V came to 0 bases and at J to 6 bases, leaving 2 bases not matched to a gene. The CDR3 extends over 15 amino acids. CDR3 in DNA: TGTGCCAGCAGCTTAGAGGGACTAGCGCTCAATGAGCAGTTCTTC. Translated: CASSLEGLALNEQFF.

The J gene is TRBJ2-7, the V gene TRBV30; 7 positions match TRBD2. The CDR3 sequence is 13 residues long. Germline loops: CDR1 GTSNPN, CDR2 SVGIG (reference sequence). V shed 3 bases, J shed 4 bases, and the junction held 6 bases outside the gene matches. The CDR3 is CAWSWGGFYEQYF. In nucleotides, the CDR3 is TGTGCCTGGAGCTGGGGGGGGTTTTACGAGCAGTACTTC.

V and J are TRBV7-2 and TRBJ1-5, with TRBD1 as a possible D gene (6 bases). Trimming cost V 2 bases and J 7 bases, with 15 bases left between them. The CDR3 has 15 residues. Germline CDR1 reads SGHTA; CDR2 reads FQGNSA. The CDR3 reads CASSLNGGLRQPQHF. Written as DNA, the CDR3 is TGTGCCAGCAGCTTAAATGGGGGCTTGCGCCAGCCCCAGCATTTT. Supplemented by reference TRBV7-2 and TRBJ1-5, the full variable domain reads GAGVSQSPSNKVTEKGKDVELRCDPISGHTALYWYRQSLGQGLEFLIYFQGNSAPDKSGLPSDRFSAERTGGSVSTLTIQRTQQEDSAVYLCASSLNGGLRQPQHFGDGTRLSIL.

Only one count was recorded for this clone. The V gene is TRBV19, the J gene TRBJ2-7; 7 bases are a match to TRBD2. V lost 1 base and J lost 5; bases outside the gene matches: 5. The germline CDR1 and CDR2 sequences are LNHDA and SQIVND (reference sequence). There are 14 residues in the CDR3. For the CDR3, the DNA is TGTGCCAGTAGTATAGTGGGAGGGTCCAACGAGCAGTACTTC. It yields the protein CASSIVGGSNEQYF.

The J gene is TRBJ1-1, the V gene TRBV5-1; TRBD1 matches at 8 bases. The CDR3 is made up of 16 amino acids. J lost 1 base, V lost 0 bases, and 5 bases had no gene match. Germline CDR1 SGHRS, CDR2 YFSETQ. CDR3 nucleotide sequence: TGCGCCAGCAGCTTGGAGGTCGGGACAGGGAACACTGAAGCTTTCTTT. It yields the protein CASSLEVGTGNTEAFF.

The V call is TRBV6-5, the J call TRBJ1-1, with 7 positions matching TRBD1. The CDR3 loop spans 15 amino acids. After removal of 0 bases from V and 2 bases from J, the junction contained 3 bases not matched to a gene. Germline V CDR1 and CDR2: MNHEY, SVGAGI. The CDR3 DNA reads as TGTGCCAGCAGTTACTCGGGGACAGCCAACACTGAAGCTTTCTTT. Encoded protein: CASSYSGTANTEAFF.

This clone came up a few times. This rearrangement joins TRBV30 to TRBJ2-5; D could derive from TRBD1 or TRBD2 (5 bases each). The CDR3 is 15 residues long. V shed 0 bases and J shed 4 bases, with 15 bases lying between them. Germline V gene sequence: CDR1 GTSNPN, CDR2 SVGIG (reference sequence). The CDR3 region is CAWSVFGTTGETQYF. As DNA, the CDR3 is TGTGCCTGGAGTGTATTCGGGACCACGGGAGAGACCCAGTACTTC.

The CDR3, as DNA: TGTGCCAGCAGGAGCGGACTAGCGGGAGGGAAAAATGAGCAGTTCTTC. This gives the protein CASRSGLAGGKNEQFF. The V call is TRBV2, the J call TRBJ2-1, with 15 bases identical to TRBD2. V was pared by 6 bases and J by 7 bases, with 7 bases of the junction left unmatched. This CDR3 spans 16 amino acids. Germline V gives CDR1 SNHLY, CDR2 FYNNEI. The whole variable domain, remainder taken from reference TRBV2 and TRBJ2-1, is EPEVTQTPSHQVTQMGQEVILRCVPISNHLYFYWYRQILGQKVEFLVSFYNNEISEKSEIFDDQFSVERPDGSNFTLKIRSTKLEDSAMYFCASRSGLAGGKNEQFFGPGTRLTVL.

By share, this clone counts as medium-sized. V is TRBV9 and J is TRBJ1-2, with 9 bases aligning to TRBD1. CDR1 is SGDLS, CDR2 YYNGEE, per germline. CDR3 length: 14 residues. J gave up 3 bases and V 0 bases, and 0 bases lay outside the gene matches. CDR3 DNA sequence: TGTGCCAGCAGCGTAGGGACAGGGGACTATGGCTACACCTTC. It codes for CASSVGTGDYGYTF.

The chain uses TRBV2 and TRBJ2-1, with D perhaps TRBD1 or TRBD2 (5 bases each). This CDR3 region has 14 residues. V was cut by 10 bases and J by 3 bases, with 16 bases left in between. The germline gives CDR1 SNHLY, CDR2 FYNNEI. This chain's CDR3 is CATWDPVGYNEQFF. The CDR3 coding sequence is TGTGCCACCTGGGACCCAGTCGGCTACAATGAGCAGTTCTTC.

The chain employs TRBV13 and TRBJ2-2; 7 positions match TRBD1. With 2 bases clipped from V and 5 bases from J, the junction kept 5 bases outside the gene matches. This CDR3 spans 15 amino acids. Germline V lookup: CDR1 PRHDT, CDR2 FYEKMQ (reference sequence). The CDR3 reads CASSLNRGETGELFF. CDR3 DNA: TGTGCCAGCAGCTTAAACAGGGGAGAGACCGGGGAGCTGTTTTTT.

The rearrangement joins TRBV11-2 to TRBJ2-1; no firm D call. Germline values: CDR1 SGHAT, CDR2 FQNNGV. The V gene lost 6 bases and the J gene lost 8 bases, with 8 bases spanning the gap. The CDR3 is 11 amino acids. The CDR3 DNA follows: TGTGCCAGCAGGGGATCGCATGAGCAGTTCTTC. Protein sequence: CASRGSHEQFF. The full variable domain, completed using reference TRBV11-2 and TRBJ2-1, is EAGVAQSPRYKIIEKRQSVAFWCNPISGHATLYWYQQILGQGPKLLIQFQNNGVVDDSQLPKDRFSAERLKGVDSTLKIQPAKLEDSAVYLCASRGSHEQFFGPGTRLTVL.

V usage is TRBV4-2 and J usage is TRBJ2-2; the D call may be TRBD1 or TRBD2 (5 bases each). V lost 2 bases, J lost 2 bases, and 15 bases lay in between. The CDR3 is 17 residues long. In germline, CDR1 is LGHNA, CDR2 YNFKEQ. The CDR3 sequence is CASSQRTMLANTGELFF. The CDR3 DNA reads TGTGCCAGCAGCCAACGGACAATGCTAGCCAACACCGGGGAGCTGTTTTTT.

The chain employs TRBV9 and TRBJ1-2; 8 nucleotides align to TRBD1. Germline trimming cut 3 bases from V and 4 bases from J; bases unmatched to any gene: 8. The CDR3 runs to 15 residues. Germline V gives CDR1 SGDLS, CDR2 YYNGEE. CDR3 in amino acids: CASSAGQGPLYGYTF. CDR3 coding DNA: TGTGCCAGCAGCGCAGGACAGGGTCCGCTCTATGGCTACACCTTC.

The V gene is TRBV30, the J gene TRBJ2-3; 9 positions agree with TRBD2. The CDR3 is 15 amino acids. The germline V gene has CDR1 GTSNPN and CDR2 SVGIG (reference sequence). Losses at the gene ends were 0 bases for V and 3 bases for J; bases not matched to a gene: 4. In DNA, the CDR3 is TGTGCCTGGAGTGTCGGCGGGAGGGTAACAGATACGCAGTATTTT. Its translation is CAWSVGGRVTDTQYF.

This rearrangement joins TRBV29-1 to TRBJ2-5; tentatively, D is TRBD2 (5 bases). The CDR3 is 13 residues long. Trimming shortened V by 6 bases and J by 10 bases, and 21 bases separated the two germline ends. Germline-derived CDR1 and CDR2 are SQVTM and ANQGSEA. In nucleotides, the CDR3 is TGCAGCGTCCGGCCTAGCCTTAAGAGGGACCAGTACTTC. It specifies CSVRPSLKRDQYF.